This is a list of T cell receptor beta chains from one sample in a study of spatial heterogeneity in lung cancer. In TCRdb, the 5' RACE reads were re-called with MiXCR into one record per CDR3 protein. The data hold under 75,000 distinct CDR3 sequences, with 7.5% to 9% observed a single time. The sample here was PBMCs, taken at surgery. These receptors all stem from a female donor with early-stage non-small cell lung cancer. The CDR3 runs from the conserved cysteine through the conserved F or W. Each record gives: V gene, D gene, clone size, J gene, CDR3 DNA, CDR3 protein. A D gene is named only where the DNA matches it firmly. Size values are once, few and many counts, or a class for expanded clones, and some rows have none.

v_call: TRBV25-1
d_call: -
clone_size: many
j_call: TRBJ2-7
cdr3_nt: TGTGCCAGCAGTGACGGCGGAGCCTACGAGCAGTACTTC
cdr3_aa: CASSDGGAYEQYF

v_call: TRBV29-1
d_call: TRBD1
clone_size: many
j_call: TRBJ1-2
cdr3_nt: TGCAGCGTTGAAGGGACTCAGGGGGCGCAAGGCTACACCTTC
cdr3_aa: CSVEGTQGAQGYTF

v_call: TRBV12-3/TRBV12-4
d_call: TRBD1
clone_size: few
j_call: TRBJ2-4
cdr3_nt: TGTGCCAGCAGTTCCAGACAGGGGGTAGCCAAAAACATTCAGTACTTC
cdr3_aa: CASSSRQGVAKNIQYF

v_call: TRBV7-9
d_call: -
clone_size: many
j_call: TRBJ2-7
cdr3_nt: TGTGCCAGCAGCTTAGGGGCACTAACCTACGAGCAGTACTTC
cdr3_aa: CASSLGALTYEQYF

v_call: TRBV5-1
d_call: TRBD1
clone_size: many
j_call: TRBJ2-5
cdr3_nt: TGCGCCAGCAGCCGGGACAGGGGACAAGAGACCCAGTACTTC
cdr3_aa: CASSRDRGQETQYF

v_call: TRBV11-3
d_call: -
clone_size: few
j_call: TRBJ1-5
cdr3_nt: TGTGCCAGCAGCTTAGGTTCGGGGCCAGGGGAGCCCCAGCATTTT
cdr3_aa: CASSLGSGPGEPQHF

v_call: TRBV3-1
d_call: TRBD1
clone_size: few
j_call: TRBJ1-3
cdr3_nt: TGTGCCAGCAGCCAAGAACTGGGACAGATCTCTGGAAACACCATATATTTT
cdr3_aa: CASSQELGQISGNTIYF

v_call: TRBV5-1
d_call: TRBD2
clone_size: -
j_call: TRBJ2-3
cdr3_nt: TGCGCCGGCAGCATTACTAGCGGGACCAGAGATACGCAGTATTTT
cdr3_aa: CAGSITSGTRDTQYF

v_call: TRBV18
d_call: TRBD2
clone_size: -
j_call: TRBJ2-5
cdr3_nt: TGTGCCAGCTCAACAACTCTAGCGGGCCAAGAGACCCAGTACTTC
cdr3_aa: CASSTTLAGQETQYF

v_call: TRBV24-1
d_call: -
clone_size: -
j_call: TRBJ2-3
cdr3_nt: TGTGCCACCAGTGATTTGCAACCAGGGGGCACAGATACGCAGTATTTT
cdr3_aa: CATSDLQPGGTDTQYF

v_call: TRBV9
d_call: TRBD1
clone_size: many
j_call: TRBJ2-6
cdr3_nt: TGTGCCAGCAGTTCTTGGACAGGGGCAACTGGGGCCAACGTCCTGACTTTC
cdr3_aa: CASSSWTGATGANVLTF

v_call: TRBV6-5
d_call: -
clone_size: -
j_call: TRBJ1-3
cdr3_nt: TGTGCCAGCACCCCCGGGAGCTCTGGAAACACCATATATTTT
cdr3_aa: CASTPGSSGNTIYF

v_call: TRBV6-1
d_call: -
clone_size: -
j_call: TRBJ1-1
cdr3_nt: TGTGCCAGCAGTGAACACATACAGAACACTGAAGCTTTCTTT
cdr3_aa: CASSEHIQNTEAFF

v_call: TRBV2
d_call: -
clone_size: -
j_call: TRBJ1-1
cdr3_nt: TGTGCCAGCAGCCTAGGCGAGAGAAACACTGAAGCTTTCTTT
cdr3_aa: CASSLGERNTEAFF

v_call: TRBV12-3/TRBV12-4
d_call: TRBD1
clone_size: many
j_call: TRBJ1-6
cdr3_nt: TGTGCCAGCAGTTTAACCCAGGGGGGCAATTCACCCCTCCACTTT
cdr3_aa: CASSLTQGGNSPLHF

v_call: TRBV21-1
d_call: -
clone_size: many
j_call: TRBJ2-1
cdr3_nt: -
cdr3_aa: CATSVARGSRNEQFF

v_call: TRBV21-1
d_call: -
clone_size: -
j_call: TRBJ2-5
cdr3_nt: TGTGCCAGCAGCAACCCCTTAGAGAGGGGGCGCCGAGAGACCCAGTACTTC
cdr3_aa: CASSNPLERGRRETQYF

v_call: TRBV7-6
d_call: -
clone_size: many
j_call: TRBJ1-2
cdr3_nt: TGTGCCAGCAGCTTAGTACAGGCCCAAGGTGGCTACACCTTC
cdr3_aa: CASSLVQAQGGYTF

v_call: TRBV4-1
d_call: TRBD2
clone_size: few
j_call: TRBJ2-3
cdr3_nt: TGCGCCAGCAGCCAAGATGCGGGGGACGGGACAGATACGCAGTATTTT
cdr3_aa: CASSQDAGDGTDTQYF

v_call: TRBV27
d_call: -
clone_size: -
j_call: TRBJ1-4
cdr3_nt: TGTGCCAGCAGTCTACGGGAAACGGGTGAAAAACTGTTTTTT
cdr3_aa: CASSLRETGEKLFF

v_call: TRBV10-3
d_call: TRBD1
clone_size: few
j_call: TRBJ1-6
cdr3_nt: TGTGCCATCAGTGAGTCGAGACAGGGCTATAATTCACCCCTCCACTTT
cdr3_aa: CAISESRQGYNSPLHF

v_call: TRBV12-3/TRBV12-4
d_call: -
clone_size: few
j_call: TRBJ2-1
cdr3_nt: TGTGCCAGCAGTCGGGACCGCGGTGGGCAGTTCTTC
cdr3_aa: CASSRDRGGQFF

v_call: TRBV5-1
d_call: TRBD1
clone_size: few
j_call: TRBJ2-1
cdr3_nt: TGCGCCAGCAGCTACCCGGGACAGGGAGGAAGCTCCTACAATGAGCAGTTCTTC
cdr3_aa: CASSYPGQGGSSYNEQFF

v_call: TRBV3-1
d_call: TRBD2
clone_size: many
j_call: TRBJ2-1
cdr3_nt: TGTGCCAGCAGCCTTAGCGGGGGGACCTACAATGAGCAGTTCTTC
cdr3_aa: CASSLSGGTYNEQFF

v_call: TRBV5-1
d_call: -
clone_size: many
j_call: TRBJ2-2
cdr3_nt: TGCGCCAGCGCCCCCCCGGGACTCCCAAACACCGGGGAGCTGTTTTTT
cdr3_aa: CASAPPGLPNTGELFF

v_call: TRBV20-1
d_call: -
clone_size: -
j_call: TRBJ2-3
cdr3_nt: TGCAGTGCCACCATCGGACTCTTCACAGATACGCAGTATTTT
cdr3_aa: CSATIGLFTDTQYF

v_call: TRBV7-9
d_call: -
clone_size: many
j_call: TRBJ2-7
cdr3_nt: TGTGCCAGCAGCTCGTCACAGGGAGAGGAGTACTTC
cdr3_aa: CASSSSQGEEYF

v_call: TRBV3-1
d_call: -
clone_size: -
j_call: TRBJ2-2
cdr3_nt: TGTGCCAGCAGCCATCGACAGACGAACACCGGGGAGCTGTTTTTT
cdr3_aa: CASSHRQTNTGELFF

v_call: TRBV5-1
d_call: TRBD1
clone_size: many
j_call: TRBJ1-5
cdr3_nt: TGCGCCAGCAGCCCCGGGACAGAGAGTCAGCCCCAGCATTTT
cdr3_aa: CASSPGTESQPQHF

v_call: TRBV7-3
d_call: TRBD1
clone_size: -
j_call: TRBJ2-5
cdr3_nt: TGTGCCAGCAGCTTACGTTACGGATTGGACAGGGCCTATAAGACCCAGTACTTC
cdr3_aa: CASSLRYGLDRAYKTQYF

v_call: TRBV20-1
d_call: TRBD1
clone_size: -
j_call: TRBJ2-7
cdr3_nt: TGCAGTGCCGTACAGGGGGCGTACGACGAGCAGTACTTC
cdr3_aa: CSAVQGAYDEQYF

v_call: TRBV28
d_call: -
clone_size: few
j_call: TRBJ1-1
cdr3_nt: TGTGCCAGCAGTTTACCCCAGGGGACGGCTTTCTTT
cdr3_aa: CASSLPQGTAFF